The 25 T cell receptor beta chains below were found in one sample sequenced in a study of T-cell memory formation after mild COVID-19. MiXCR, applied by TCRdb to the 5' RACE reads, yields one record per CDR3 protein. This sample has 150,000 or so distinct CDR3 sequences, with 25% to 40% found just once. The sequenced sample consisted of PBMCs or a T cell subset sorted from them (not recorded which). The receptors come from an adult woman who had mild COVID-19 (a few samples of this study predate the infection). Cell type and time point are not known.

The gene calls are TRBV4-1 and TRBJ2-7, with 9 positions matching TRBD1. J lost 0 bases, V lost 0 bases, and 6 bases had no gene match. Germline V gene data show CDR1 as MGHRA and CDR2 as YSYEKL. This CDR3 is built from 17 residues. The CDR3 loop is CASSQDRTGALSYEQYF. CDR3 DNA: TGCGCCAGCAGCCAAGATCGGACAGGGGCCCTCTCCTACGAGCAGTACTTC.

There are a few counts of this clonotype. This chain connects TRBV4-1 to TRBJ2-3; D might be TRBD2 (7 bases). The CDR3 is 15 amino acids. V was cut by 0 bases and J by 5 bases, with 12 bases left in between. Germline CDR1 is MGHRA and CDR2 is YSYEKL. CDR3 residues: CASSQERGLGDTQYF. CDR3 nucleotide sequence: TGCGCCAGCAGCCAAGAGCGGGGGCTGGGAGATACGCAGTATTTT.

This clonotype was seen a single time. The chain has TRBV5-1 and TRBJ2-7, with unresolved D. Germline CDR1 reads SGHRS; CDR2 reads YFSETQ. V was shortened by 5 bases and J by 0 bases, with 9 bases between the two germline ends. CDR3 length equals 13 residues. The CDR3 spells CASRGYSSYEQYF. CDR3 coding DNA: TGCGCCAGCAGAGGCTACAGCTCCTACGAGCAGTACTTC.

This clonotype was recorded many times. This chain links TRBV3-1 with TRBJ1-3; TRBD1 matches at 7 bases. Germline CDR1 reads LGHDT; CDR2 reads YNNKEL (reference sequence). The CDR3 loop spans 16 amino acids. The junction had 10 bases not matched to a gene; V was cut back by 6 bases and J by 2 bases. The CDR3 DNA reads TGTGCCAGCAGTACTACCCACAGGGGAGCTGGAAACACCATATATTTT. Its protein product is CASSTTHRGAGNTIYF.

This clonotype was detected only a few times. The CDR3 spells CASSSRDKIYEQYF. Written as DNA, the CDR3 is TGTGCCAGCAGCTCCCGGGACAAGATCTACGAGCAGTACTTC. V usage is TRBV7-9 and J usage is TRBJ2-7; D perhaps matches TRBD1 (6 bases). The ends were cut back, 4 bases at V and 3 bases at J, with 13 bases in the middle. CDR3 length equals 14 residues. Germline V lookup: CDR1 SEHNR, CDR2 FQNEAQ (reference sequence).

This clonotype was observed a handful of times. V and J are TRBV10-2 and TRBJ2-5; D remains ambiguous. Germline CDR1 and CDR2: WSHSY and SAAADI. The ends were cut back, 3 bases at V and 5 bases at J, with 13 bases in the middle. The CDR3 is 14 amino acids. This chain's CDR3 is CASSETGGRETQYF. CDR3 coding DNA: TGCGCCAGCAGTGAAACGGGCGGTCGGGAGACCCAGTACTTC.

This clonotype came up a few times. This rearrangement joins TRBV7-9 to TRBJ1-6, with D unresolved. The V gene lost 1 base and the J gene lost 7 bases, with 8 bases spanning the gap. The CDR3 length is 14 residues. Germline V lookup: CDR1 SEHNR, CDR2 FQNEAQ (reference sequence). This CDR3 is CASSLEQVNSPLHF. The CDR3 DNA reads as TGTGCCAGCAGCTTAGAGCAGGTCAATTCACCCCTCCACTTT. Using reference TRBV7-9 and TRBJ1-6 for the parts outside the CDR3, the full variable domain is DTGVSQNPRHKITKRGQNVTFRCDPISEHNRLYWYRQTLGQGPEFLTYFQNEAQLEKSRLLSDRFSAERPKGSFSTLEIQRTEQGDSAMYLCASSLEQVNSPLHFGNGTRLTVT.

This chain connects TRBV5-6 to TRBJ2-3; D call uncertain. Trimming removed 2 bases at V and 11 bases at J, with 12 bases between. CDR3 length: 12 amino acids. The germline V gene encodes CDR1 SGHDT and CDR2 YYEEEE. The CDR3 region has the DNA TGTGCCAGCAGCTTACCCGCGGATCAGCAGTATTTT. Its translation is CASSLPADQQYF.

This clonotype appeared a few times. The genes are TRBV20-1 and TRBJ2-3; TRBD2 agrees at 8 bases. The CDR3 length is 14 residues. Unmatched junction bases numbered 7, after V lost 5 bases and J lost 3 bases. Germline values: CDR1 DFQATT, CDR2 SNEGSKA (reference sequence). In DNA, the CDR3 is TGCAGTGCTCCGCGACTAGCGCCTACAGATACGCAGTATTTT. Its protein is CSAPRLAPTDTQYF.

This clonotype appeared a few times. The chain links TRBV18 to TRBJ2-3; 10 nucleotides match TRBD2. The germline gives CDR1 KGHSH, CDR2 LQKENI. The ends lost 1 base at V and 3 bases at J; junction bases unmatched: 4. CDR3 length: 16 amino acids. The chain's CDR3 is CASSPRLAGATDTQYF. The CDR3 DNA reads TGTGCCAGCTCACCACGGCTAGCGGGAGCAACAGATACGCAGTATTTT.

The chain couples TRBV7-6 to TRBJ1-6; D is ambiguous. The germline V gene has CDR1 SGHVS and CDR2 FNYEAQ. The CDR3 loop spans 15 amino acids. V shed 1 base and J shed 0 bases, with 4 bases lying between them. CDR3 region: CASSLGSSYNSPLHF. The CDR3 DNA sequence: TGTGCCAGCAGCTTAGGTAGCTCCTATAATTCACCCCTCCACTTT. Supplemented by reference TRBV7-6 and TRBJ1-6, the full variable domain reads GAGVSQSPRYKVTKRGQDVALRCDPISGHVSLYWYRQALGQGPEFLTYFNYEAQQDKSGLPNDRFSAERPEGSISTLTIQRTEQRDSAMYRCASSLGSSYNSPLHFGNGTRLTVT.

Only a few counts were recorded for this clonotype. The chain recombines TRBV7-2 with TRBJ1-2; a weak D match, TRBD1 (6 bases). There are 13 residues in the CDR3. Between the trimmed V and J ends, which lost 5 bases and 3 bases, there was a span of 10 bases. Germline V gene lookup returns CDR1 SGHTA and CDR2 FQGNSA. The CDR3 loop reads CASSPDSHYGYTF. In DNA, the CDR3 is TGTGCCAGCAGCCCGGACAGCCACTATGGCTACACCTTC.

This clonotype turned up a few times. The chain has TRBV20-1 and TRBJ2-3, with TRBD2 as a possible D gene (5 bases). Germline V gene sequence: CDR1 DFQATT, CDR2 SNEGSKA (reference sequence). This CDR3 has 16 residues. Trimming stripped 4 bases from V and 2 bases from J, with 19 bases between. CDR3 in DNA: TGCAGTGCTACTCCATCCTTGGCGGGTCTCACAGATACGCAGTATTTT. The encoded protein is CSATPSLAGLTDTQYF.

This clonotype was seen a handful of times. The V call is TRBV6-2 or TRBV6-3, the J call TRBJ2-7, with 10 bases that match TRBD2. CDR3 length: 14 residues. Germline V lookup: CDR1 MNHEY, CDR2 SVGEGT. V shed 8 bases and J 0 bases; nucleotides not matched to a gene: 4. The CDR3 nucleotides are TGTGCCAGCCGAGGACTAGCGGACTCCTACGAGCAGTACTTC. Amino acids: CASRGLADSYEQYF.

The CDR3 reads CSVGRAGDNEQFF. CDR3 nucleotides: TGCAGCGTTGGGAGGGCGGGGGATAATGAGCAGTTCTTC. The chain carries TRBV29-1 and TRBJ2-1; 7 positions agree with TRBD2. The ends lost 4 bases at V and 7 bases at J; junction bases unmatched: 7. The CDR3 runs 13 residues. Germline CDR1 SQVTM, CDR2 ANQGSEA.

The sample holds a few counts of this clonotype. The chain couples TRBV4-3 to TRBJ2-7, with 7 nucleotides matching TRBD1. The V and J ends lost 3 bases and 3 bases, in that order; junction bases with no gene match: 11. In germline, CDR1 is LGHNA, CDR2 YSLEER. The CDR3 length is 16 residues. CDR3 sequence: CASSQGLTGPIYEQYF. As DNA, the CDR3 is TGCGCCAGCAGCCAGGGCTTGACAGGGCCCATCTACGAGCAGTACTTC.

CDR3 coding DNA: TGCAGCGTCCGGAGCGGGGGCACAGATACGCAGTATTTT. Translating gives CSVRSGGTDTQYF. The genes are TRBV29-1 and TRBJ2-3; 7 bases agree with TRBD2. CDR1 is SQVTM, CDR2 ANQGSEA, per germline. There are 13 residues in the CDR3. J was trimmed by 1 base and V by 6 bases; bases with no gene match: 4.

This chain uses TRBV6-5 with TRBJ1-2; D ambiguous. Trimming shortened V by 0 bases and J by 4 bases, and 12 bases separated the two germline ends. The germline gives CDR1 MNHEY, CDR2 SVGAGI. This CDR3 region has 15 residues. The CDR3 protein is CASSYSPGIAYGYTF. CDR3 DNA sequence: TGTGCCAGCAGTTACTCGCCGGGGATCGCCTATGGCTACACCTTC.

This clonotype showed up just a few times. The V call is TRBV29-1, the J call TRBJ2-7; 8 bases fit TRBD1. Trimming at V came to 4 bases and at J to 3 bases, leaving 8 bases not matched to a gene. CDR3 length: 14 amino acids. Germline-derived CDR1 and CDR2 are SQVTM and ANQGSEA. The CDR3 sequence: CSVVPTGVIYEQYF. For the CDR3, the DNA is TGCAGCGTTGTCCCGACAGGGGTAATCTACGAGCAGTACTTC.

The sample holds a few counts of this clonotype. This chain links TRBV6-6 with TRBJ2-3; D is unresolved. V gave up 1 base and J gave up 6 bases, with 14 bases separating them. The CDR3 covers 15 residues. CDR1 is MNHNY, CDR2 SVGAGI, per germline (reference sequence). The chain's CDR3 is CASSYLDRDRDTQYF. CDR3 bases: TGTGCCAGCAGTTACTTGGACCGAGACCGGGATACGCAGTATTTT.

The chain has TRBV7-9 and TRBJ2-3; 9 bases line up with TRBD2. J lost 2 bases, V lost 5 bases, and 11 bases had no gene match. This CDR3 contains 17 residues. The germline gives CDR1 SEHNR, CDR2 FQNEAQ (reference sequence). The CDR3, as DNA: TGTGCCAGCAGCCGCGGGGGGGACCGGACTAACACAGATACGCAGTATTTT. Encoded protein: CASSRGGDRTNTDTQYF. Based on the CDR3 plus reference TRBV7-9 and TRBJ2-3, the full variable domain is DTGVSQNPRHKITKRGQNVTFRCDPISEHNRLYWYRQTLGQGPEFLTYFQNEAQLEKSRLLSDRFSAERPKGSFSTLEIQRTEQGDSAMYLCASSRGGDRTNTDTQYFGPGTRLTVL.

This clonotype was counted between two and nine times. The J gene is TRBJ1-1, the V gene TRBV6-1; 9 nucleotides agree with TRBD1. Germline V lookup: CDR1 MNHNS, CDR2 SASEGT. The CDR3 totals 14 residues. The ends lost 6 bases at V and 3 bases at J; junction bases unmatched: 5. Here the CDR3 DNA reads TGTGCCAGCAGCAGGACAGGGGAGGACACTGAAGCTTTCTTT. As protein: CASSRTGEDTEAFF.

In this sample, this clonotype turned up a few times. The gene calls are TRBV5-1 and TRBJ2-1; 14 nucleotides align to TRBD2. CDR3 length: 14 amino acids. Germline CDR1 SGHRS, CDR2 YFSETQ. Trimming at V came to 4 bases and at J to 16 bases, leaving 10 bases not matched to a gene. The CDR3 DNA reads TGCGCCAGCAGCCCGAGGACTAGCGGGGGGCCCCCTTTCTTC. It codes for CASSPRTSGGPPFF.

This clonotype was observed a few times. The chain links TRBV19 to TRBJ1-5, with D perhaps TRBD1 (6 bases). Germline lookup yields CDR1 LNHDA and CDR2 SQIVND (reference sequence). The CDR3 covers 17 residues. V was cut by 3 bases and J by 0 bases, with 15 bases left in between. CDR3 sequence (DNA): TGTGCCAGTAGTATTAGGGGGACCTTTTATAGCAATCAGCCCCAGCATTTT. It encodes CASSIRGTFYSNQPQHF.

About this clonotype: A junction boundary mismatches the germline segment, possibly from a read error. V gene TRBV6-2 or TRBV6-3 combines with J gene TRBJ2-7; D could derive from TRBD1 or TRBD2 (5 bases each). Germline CDR1 is MNHEY and CDR2 is SVGEGT. The CDR3 is 11 amino acids. This CDR3 is CDSNHGGEQYF. CDR3 DNA sequence: TGTGACAGCAACCATGGGGGCGAGCAGTACTTC.